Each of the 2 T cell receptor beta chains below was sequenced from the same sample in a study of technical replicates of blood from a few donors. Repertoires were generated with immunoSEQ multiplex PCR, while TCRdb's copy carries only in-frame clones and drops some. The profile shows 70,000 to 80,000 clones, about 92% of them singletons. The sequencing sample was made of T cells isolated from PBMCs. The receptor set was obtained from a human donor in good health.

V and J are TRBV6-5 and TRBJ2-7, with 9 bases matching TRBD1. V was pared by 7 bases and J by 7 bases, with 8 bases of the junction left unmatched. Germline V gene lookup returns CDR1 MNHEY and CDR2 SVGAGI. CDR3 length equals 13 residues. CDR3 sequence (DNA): TGTGCCAGCAAAACCGGGACAGGGCGAGAGCAGTACTTC. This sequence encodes CASKTGTGREQYF.

CDR3: CASSSGLAEDEQYF. In DNA, the CDR3 is TGTGCCAGCAGTTCAGGACTAGCGGAGGACGAGCAGTACTTC. V usage is TRBV7-3 and J usage is TRBJ2-7, with 10 nucleotides matching TRBD2. The trim removed 6 bases at V and 5 bases at J, leaving 7 bases unmatched. The germline V gene has CDR1 SGHTA and CDR2 FQGTGA. CDR3 length: 14 residues.